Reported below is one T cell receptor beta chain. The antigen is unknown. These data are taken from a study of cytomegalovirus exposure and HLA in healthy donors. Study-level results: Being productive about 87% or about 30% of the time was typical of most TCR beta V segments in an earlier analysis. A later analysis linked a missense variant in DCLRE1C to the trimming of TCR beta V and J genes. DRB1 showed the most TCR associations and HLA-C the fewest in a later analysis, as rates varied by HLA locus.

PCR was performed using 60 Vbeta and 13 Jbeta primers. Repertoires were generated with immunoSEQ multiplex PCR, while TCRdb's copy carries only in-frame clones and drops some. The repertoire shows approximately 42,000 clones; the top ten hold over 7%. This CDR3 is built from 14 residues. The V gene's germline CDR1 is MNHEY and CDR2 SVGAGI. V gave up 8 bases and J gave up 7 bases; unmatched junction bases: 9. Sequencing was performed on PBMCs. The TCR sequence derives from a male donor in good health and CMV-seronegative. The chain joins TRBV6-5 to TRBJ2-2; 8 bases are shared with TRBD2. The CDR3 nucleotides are TGTGCCAGCTGTCGAGCGGGAGCGATCGGGGAGCTGTTTTTT. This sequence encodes CASCRAGAIGELFF.